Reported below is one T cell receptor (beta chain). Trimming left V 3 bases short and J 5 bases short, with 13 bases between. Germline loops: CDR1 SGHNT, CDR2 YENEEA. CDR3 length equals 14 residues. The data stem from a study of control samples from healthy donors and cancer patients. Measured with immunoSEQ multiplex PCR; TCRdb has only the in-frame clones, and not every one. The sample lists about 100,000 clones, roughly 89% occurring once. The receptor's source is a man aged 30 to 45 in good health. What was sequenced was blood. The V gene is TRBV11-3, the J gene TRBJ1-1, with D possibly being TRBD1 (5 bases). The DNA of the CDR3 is TGTGCCAGCAGCTTCCGGGGACTGGAGACTGAAGCTTTCTTT. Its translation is CASSFRGLETEAFF.